Presented here are 26 T cell receptor beta chains from one specimen sequenced in a study of control samples from healthy donors and cancer patients. Clones were read by immunoSEQ multiplex PCR, and TCRdb kept only the in-frame ones, dropping some. The sample shows 120,000 or so clones, 75% to 95% of them seen only once. Sequencing was done on a sample of blood. The receptors here all came from a man aged 18 to 29 in good health.

DNA of the CDR3: TGTGCCAGCAGCCTCGTGCAGGAAGGGGGAAAACTGTTTTTT. This translates into CASSLVQEGGKLFF. The V call is TRBV7-2, the J call TRBJ1-4; D may be TRBD1 (6 bases). The germline V gene encodes CDR1 SGHTA and CDR2 FQGNSA. V lost 5 bases and J lost 10, with 17 bases in between. The CDR3 totals 14 residues.

Details on this clone: This specimen includes other DNA sequences encoding the same CDR3. The chain couples TRBV12-3 or TRBV12-4 to TRBJ1-1, with no clear D. V lost 2 bases, J lost 5 bases, and 6 bases lay in between. CDR3 size: 12 residues. CDR3 nucleotides: TGTGCCAGCAGTTTATCGGGGACTGAAGCTTTCTTT. Protein: CASSLSGTEAFF.

The CDR3 region is CASSGDSSYNSPLHF. The DNA of the CDR3 is TGTGCCAGTTCGGGAGACTCCTCCTATAATTCACCCCTCCACTTT. V gene TRBV19 combines with J gene TRBJ1-6; D is unclear. The germline V and J ends were trimmed by 8 bases and 0 bases, with 11 bases remaining between them. CDR1 is LNHDA and CDR2 is SQIVND in the germline V gene (reference sequence). The CDR3 extends over 15 amino acids.

The V gene is TRBV5-6, the J gene TRBJ2-1; D tentatively reads TRBD1 or TRBD2 (5 bases each). Germline V gene lookup returns CDR1 SGHDT and CDR2 YYEEEE. V lost 3 bases, J lost 10 bases, and 20 bases lay in between. This CDR3 comprises 15 residues. CDR3 DNA sequence: TGTGCCAGCAGCTATACTCCGGGACCAGCACTGGAGCAGTTCTTC. Its protein is CASSYTPGPALEQFF.

This sequence joins TRBV9 and TRBJ2-2, with D uncertain. Germline CDR1 reads SGDLS; CDR2 reads YYNGEE. The length of the CDR3 is 14 residues. Trimming took 0 bases from V and 6 from J, leaving 9 bases between them. CDR3 sequence (DNA): TGTGCCAGCAGCGTAGACGGGTCCGCCGGGGAGCTGTTTTTT. Translation: CASSVDGSAGELFF.

The rearrangement uses TRBV10-2 and TRBJ2-3; TRBD2 matches 7 bases. The CDR3 length is 16 residues. CDR1 WSHSY and CDR2 SAAADI come from the germline V gene. Unmatched junction bases numbered 7, after V lost 0 bases and J lost 4 bases. CDR3 coding DNA: TGCGCCAGCAGTGAGTCGTCGGGAGCGGGATCAGATACGCAGTATTTT. Its protein product is CASSESSGAGSDTQYF.

The chain has TRBV4-1 and TRBJ1-1; D call uncertain. This CDR3 has 14 residues. Germline assignment: CDR1 MGHRA and CDR2 YSYEKL. V was cut by 1 base and J by 8 bases, with 14 bases left in between. CDR3 amino acids: CASSQVAITTEAFF. DNA for the CDR3: TGCGCCAGCAGCCAAGTGGCCATTACCACCGAAGCTTTCTTT.

The chain recombines TRBV19 with TRBJ1-4, with no clear D. The germline V and J ends were trimmed by 6 bases and 2 bases, with 13 bases remaining between them. The germline CDR1 and CDR2 sequences are LNHDA and SQIVND (reference sequence). The CDR3 length is 15 residues. DNA of the CDR3: TGTGCCAGTAGAGGATCGGATATGACTAATGAAAAACTGTTTTTT. Encoded protein: CASRGSDMTNEKLFF. Complete variable domain (other parts from reference TRBV19 and TRBJ1-4): DGGITQSPKYLFRKEGQNVTLSCEQNLNHDAMYWYRQDPGQGLRLIYYSQIVNDFQKGDIAEGYSVSREKKESFPLTVTSAQKNPTAFYLCASRGSDMTNEKLFFGSGTQLSVL.

This rearrangement joins TRBV9 to TRBJ2-5; D possibly corresponds to TRBD1 (6 bases). The V gene's germline CDR1 is SGDLS and CDR2 YYNGEE. This CDR3 is 15 amino acids long. V lost 0 bases, J lost 4 bases, and 13 bases lay in between. CDR3 DNA sequence: TGTGCCAGCAGCGTAGACACCAGGGGTGGAGAGACCCAGTACTTC. Encoded protein: CASSVDTRGGETQYF.

The rearrangement links TRBV7-7 to TRBJ1-1; D is unclear. CDR1 SSHAT and CDR2 FNYEAQ come from the germline V gene (reference sequence). V was trimmed by 5 bases and J by 3 bases, leaving 10 bases between them. CDR3 length equals 13 residues. The CDR3 coding sequence is TGTGCCAGCAGCCTCACTCGGGACACTGAAGCTTTCTTT. This encodes CASSLTRDTEAFF.

This sequence joins TRBV4-3 and TRBJ2-5; tentatively, D is TRBD1 (5 bases). The CDR3 has 16 amino acids. Germline V lookup: CDR1 LGHNA, CDR2 YSLEER. V shed 3 bases and J shed 2 bases, with 16 bases lying between them. The CDR3 here is CASSHRKPTVQETQYF. Written as DNA, the CDR3 is TGCGCCAGCAGCCATCGAAAGCCGACAGTACAAGAGACCCAGTACTTC.

The chain has TRBV9 and TRBJ2-1; either TRBD1 or TRBD2 may supply D (6 bases each). Germline V lookup: CDR1 SGDLS, CDR2 YYNGEE. V was pared by 0 bases and J by 0 bases, with 10 bases between. The CDR3 spans 16 residues. CDR3 nucleotide sequence: TGTGCCAGCAGCGTAGCAAGGGGGGCCTCCTACAATGAGCAGTTCTTC. Translation gives CASSVARGASYNEQFF. Filled out from reference TRBV9 and TRBJ2-1, the complete variable domain reads DSGVTQTPKHLITATGQRVTLRCSPRSGDLSVYWYQQSLDQGLQFLIQYYNGEERAKGNILERFSAQQFPDLHSELNLSSLELGDSALYFCASSVARGASYNEQFFGPGTRLTVL.

CDR3 protein: CASSYSVGGSAFF. The CDR3 DNA reads as TGTGCCAGCAGTTATTCAGTCGGGGGCTCAGCTTTCTTT. The chain has TRBV6-5 and TRBJ1-1, with D possibly TRBD1 on 6 matching bases. Trimming took 3 bases from V and 10 from J, leaving 15 bases between them. The length of the CDR3 is 13 residues. Germline CDR1 reads MNHEY; CDR2 reads SVGAGI.

The rearrangement joins TRBV3-1 (or the pseudogene TRBV3-2) to TRBJ2-7, with D unclear. Germline assignment: CDR1 LGHDT and CDR2 YNNKEL (reference sequence). The ends were cut back, 0 bases at V and 3 bases at J, with 9 bases in the middle. The CDR3 extends over 14 amino acids. CDR3 amino acids: CASSQDSVSYEQYF. The CDR3 DNA is TGTGCCAGCAGCCAAGATTCCGTGAGCTACGAGCAGTACTTC.

V gene TRBV23-1 combines with J gene TRBJ2-7, with 9 bases aligning to TRBD2. TRBV23-1 is an ORF, and what it does is uncertain. The CDR3 runs to 17 residues. V lost 1 base and J lost 2; bases outside the gene matches: 9. The CDR3 region has the DNA TGCGCCAGCAGTCAATGGTCTAGCGGGGCCACGCCCTACGAGCAGTACGTC. It yields the protein CASSQWSSGATPYEQYV.

The rearrangement links TRBV24-1 to TRBJ2-2; D gene unclear. Per the germline V gene, CDR1 is KGHDR and CDR2 is SFDVKD. The V end lost 6 bases, the J end lost 6 bases, and 7 bases lay between the germline ends. The CDR3 has 12 residues. The CDR3 protein is CATSMRSGELFF. The CDR3 DNA is TGTGCCACCAGTATGCGGTCCGGGGAGCTGTTTTTT.

The V call is TRBV6-5, the J call TRBJ1-2; a possible D gene is TRBD1 (5 bases). The CDR3 loop spans 14 amino acids. V was cut by 3 bases and J by 6 bases, with 14 bases left in between. The germline V gene has CDR1 MNHEY and CDR2 SVGAGI. In nucleotides, the CDR3 is TGTGCCAGCAGTTATGGCCTCGGGACGGATGGCTACACCTTC. This codes for CASSYGLGTDGYTF.

The sample holds one count of this clone. V usage is TRBV19 and J usage is TRBJ1-5, with D possibly being TRBD1 (6 bases). CDR1 is LNHDA and CDR2 is SQIVND in the germline V gene (reference sequence). The CDR3 sequence is 14 residues long. V was pared by 3 bases and J by 6 bases, with 12 bases between. The CDR3 region has the DNA TGTGCCAGTAGTATGCAACAGGGCGTTCAGCCCCAGCATTTT. Its protein product is CASSMQQGVQPQHF.

This clone appeared a few times. Other DNA variants within this sample encode the same CDR3. The chain recombines TRBV5-1 with TRBJ1-5; 8 bases fit TRBD1. With 0 bases clipped from V and 4 bases from J, the junction kept 3 bases outside the gene matches. The germline V gene has CDR1 SGHRS and CDR2 YFSETQ. The CDR3 runs to 15 residues. CDR3 region: CASSLDGQGNQPQHF. The CDR3 bases are TGCGCCAGCAGCTTGGACGGACAGGGAAATCAGCCCCAGCATTTT.

The chain has TRBV14 and TRBJ1-1; perhaps TRBD1 as D (5 bases). Deletions cut 4 bases from V and 1 base from J, with 7 bases between. The CDR3 is made up of 13 amino acids. The germline V gene has CDR1 SGHDN and CDR2 FVKESK. The CDR3 loop reads CASSRTSNTEAFF. CDR3 DNA sequence: TGTGCCAGCAGCCGGACATCGAACACTGAAGCTTTCTTT.

The chain couples TRBV7-9 to TRBJ1-4; TRBD1 aligns across 7 bases. This CDR3 comprises 16 residues. The V and J ends lost 5 bases and 8 bases, in that order; junction bases with no gene match: 14. Germline V lookup: CDR1 SEHNR, CDR2 FQNEAQ (reference sequence). CDR3 nucleotide sequence: TGTGCCAGCAGCGCACCTCAGGGGGGAGGACGAGAAAAACTGTTTTTT. Its protein is CASSAPQGGGREKLFF.

The chain combines TRBV18 with TRBJ2-7; 7 bases map to TRBD1. The ends lost 3 bases at V and 7 bases at J; junction bases unmatched: 12. Looked up from germline, CDR1 is KGHSH and CDR2 is LQKENI. The CDR3 has 15 amino acids. The CDR3 here is CASSPGQTQRGEQYV. In DNA form, the CDR3 reads TGTGCCAGCTCACCGGGACAGACTCAACGTGGGGAGCAGTACGTC.

This sequence joins TRBV3-1 (or the pseudogene TRBV3-2) and TRBJ1-2; no reliable D call. Germline CDR1 LGHDT, CDR2 YNNKEL (reference sequence). The length of the CDR3 is 16 residues. V lost 0 bases and J 2 bases, leaving 13 bases between the germline ends. The CDR3 loop is CASSQDKIRKNYGYTF. In nucleotides, the CDR3 is TGTGCCAGCAGCCAAGATAAAATCAGGAAAAACTATGGCTACACCTTC.

The gene calls are TRBV15 and TRBJ2-1; TRBD2 agrees at 9 bases. The V gene's germline CDR1 is LNHNV and CDR2 YYDKDF (reference sequence). The V segment lost 3 bases and the J segment 5 bases; nucleotides outside the gene matches: 11. CDR3 length equals 17 residues. The CDR3 here is CATSSLIWASGNNEQFF. The CDR3 DNA reads as TGTGCCACCAGCAGCCTAATTTGGGCTAGCGGGAACAATGAGCAGTTCTTC.

This clone has just one count. The gene calls are TRBV5-1 and TRBJ2-7; possibly TRBD1 for D (5 bases). CDR3 size: 16 residues. Trimming took off 3 bases at V and 2 bases at J, with 18 bases between the two ends. The germline CDR1 and CDR2 sequences are SGHRS and YFSETQ. The CDR3 region is CASSWEQDLPTYEQYF. In nucleotides, the CDR3 is TGCGCCAGCAGCTGGGAACAGGACCTGCCAACCTACGAGCAGTACTTC.

This clone was observed once. The CDR3 protein is CAISESGTGRGYTF. CDR3 bases: TGTGCCATCAGTGAGTCCGGGACAGGGAGAGGCTACACCTTC. The V call is TRBV10-3, the J call TRBJ1-2; 9 bases map to TRBD1. This CDR3 is built from 14 residues. Looked up from germline, CDR1 is ENHRY and CDR2 is SYGVKD. The J segment lost 8 bases and the V segment lost 0 bases, leaving 4 bases of the junction unmatched.